These 30 T cell receptor beta chains originate from one sample sequenced in a study of control samples from healthy donors and cancer patients. Some clones are missing from TCRdb's copy, which holds only in-frame ones; the method was immunoSEQ multiplex PCR. The sample totals about 190,000 clones. The specimen sequenced was blood. The receptors were sampled from a woman in her twenties or thirties in good health.

As to this clone: Germline and junction disagree at one end, which may indicate a read error. The V and J genes are TRBV7-7 and TRBJ2-1; 12 positions agree with TRBD2. Germline lookup yields CDR1 SSHAT and CDR2 FNYEAQ (reference sequence). This CDR3 contains 16 residues. The chain's CDR3 is CASSLGLAGSYNEQFF. In DNA, the CDR3 is TGTGCTAGCAGCTTAGGACTAGCGGGGTCCTACAATGAGCAGTTCTTC.

The CDR3 loop is CASSLVPGGDTGELFF. The CDR3 bases are TGCGCCAGCAGCTTGGTACCCGGCGGCGACACCGGGGAGCTGTTTTTT. The V and J genes are TRBV5-1 and TRBJ2-2; D ambiguous. In germline, CDR1 is SGHRS, CDR2 YFSETQ. The ends were cut back, 0 bases at V and 3 bases at J, with 12 bases in the middle. The CDR3 is 16 amino acids.

The rearrangement links TRBV27 to TRBJ1-5, with D possibly being TRBD1 (6 bases). This CDR3 is 15 amino acids long. V was cut by 5 bases and J by 7 bases, with 18 bases left in between. CDR1 and CDR2 from the germline V gene are MNHEY and SMNVEV (reference sequence). The CDR3 nucleotides are TGTGCCAGCAGTCCACCAGGGGTAAGCGGCCAGCCCCAGCATTTT. As protein: CASSPPGVSGQPQHF.

This chain connects TRBV15 to TRBJ1-4, with D perhaps matching TRBD1 (6 bases). The CDR3 loop spans 17 amino acids. Germline V gene sequence: CDR1 LNHNV, CDR2 YYDKDF (reference sequence). V lost 4 bases and J 7 bases, leaving 22 bases between the germline ends. The DNA for the CDR3 is TGTGCCACCAGCACCCTTTCACTTACAGGGCCTCCTGAAAAACTGTTTTTT. Its protein product is CATSTLSLTGPPEKLFF.

The gene calls are TRBV5-5 and TRBJ2-2, with D uncertain. Germline V lookup: CDR1 SGHKS, CDR2 YYEKEE (reference sequence). Trimming left V 0 bases short and J 0 bases short, with 12 bases between. The CDR3 has 17 amino acids. DNA of the CDR3: TGTGCCAGCAGCTTGGTGGGCAGTTTGTCGAACACCGGGGAGCTGTTTTTT. It translates to CASSLVGSLSNTGELFF.

The rearrangement links TRBV29-1 to TRBJ1-6; D is undetermined. The germline V and J ends were trimmed by 2 bases and 7 bases, with 9 bases remaining between them. The CDR3 extends over 13 amino acids. CDR1 SQVTM and CDR2 ANQGSEA come from the germline V gene. The CDR3 is CSVEINENSPLHF. The CDR3, as DNA: TGCAGCGTTGAAATAAACGAGAATTCACCCCTCCACTTT.

The chain combines TRBV6-1 with TRBJ2-1; 8 bases line up with TRBD2. V gave up 3 bases and J gave up 5 bases; unmatched junction bases: 3. Germline V gene sequence: CDR1 MNHNS, CDR2 SASEGT. This CDR3 is 14 amino acids long. The CDR3 loop reads CASSDGGGNNEQFF. CDR3 sequence (DNA): TGTGCCAGCAGTGACGGGGGGGGGAACAATGAGCAGTTCTTC.

This rearrangement joins TRBV9 to TRBJ1-2; no reliable D call. The V end was cut by 0 bases, the J end by 3 bases, with 3 bases between. The germline gives CDR1 SGDLS, CDR2 YYNGEE. This CDR3 region has 12 residues. DNA of the CDR3: TGTGCCAGCAGCGTAGGGGACTATGGCTACACCTTC. Translated, it gives CASSVGDYGYTF.

For this clone: This CDR3 is also generated by other DNA sequences in the sample. The gene calls are TRBV5-6 and TRBJ1-1, with a possible D match to TRBD1 (5 bases). Trimming stripped 1 base from V and 5 bases from J, with 9 bases between. Looked up from germline, CDR1 is SGHDT and CDR2 is YYEEEE. The CDR3 extends over 13 amino acids. The CDR3 DNA is TGTGCCAGCAGCTTGAGCGGGGGGACTGAAGCTTTCTTT. Protein sequence: CASSLSGGTEAFF.

The chain carries TRBV28 and TRBJ1-6, with unresolved D. Trimming shortened V by 10 bases and J by 7 bases, and 17 bases separated the two germline ends. This CDR3 has 14 amino acids. The germline gives CDR1 MDHEN, CDR2 SYDVKM. CDR3 in amino acids: CAISLRVLNSPLHF. The CDR3 bases are TGTGCCATTTCATTGAGGGTTCTCAATTCACCCCTCCACTTT.

This chain joins TRBV5-1 and TRBJ2-7; D possibly corresponds to TRBD2 (7 bases). This CDR3 is built from 15 residues. The germline gives CDR1 SGHRS, CDR2 YFSETQ. V was pared by 4 bases and J by 1 base, with 15 bases between. The CDR3 loop is CASSPDGGQSYEQYF. CDR3 DNA: TGCGCCAGCAGCCCGGACGGGGGGCAGTCCTACGAGCAGTACTTC.

This chain links TRBV27 with TRBJ1-1; TRBD1 agrees at 7 bases. Germline CDR1 is MNHEY and CDR2 is SMNVEV (reference sequence). V lost 5 bases, J lost 7 bases, and 10 bases stayed unmatched. This CDR3 is built from 14 residues. The CDR3 loop is CASSQGGPAFEAFF. CDR3 bases: TGTGCCAGCAGTCAAGGGGGCCCTGCGTTTGAAGCTTTCTTT.

The chain's CDR3 is CASSLGQGTYEQYF. CDR3 DNA sequence: TGTGCCAGCAGCTTAGGACAGGGGACCTACGAGCAGTACTTC. The chain joins TRBV11-2 to TRBJ2-7; 8 nucleotides line up with TRBD1. This CDR3 has 14 amino acids. Trimming took 1 base from V and 2 from J; bases not matched to a gene: 1. From germline, CDR1 is SGHAT and CDR2 FQNNGV.

The chain joins TRBV29-1 to TRBJ2-7; TRBD1 agrees at 12 bases. The CDR3 covers 15 residues. Trimming removed 4 bases from V and 4 bases from J; junction bases left unmatched: 8. CDR1 and CDR2 from the germline V gene are SQVTM and ANQGSEA. The CDR3 DNA reads as TGCAGCGTTGGCCCCGGGACAGGGGGCAGATACGAGCAGTACTTC. Residues: CSVGPGTGGRYEQYF.

J is TRBJ1-6 and V is TRBV7-9, with TRBD1 identical over 7 bases. The CDR3 has 14 amino acids. The germline CDR1 and CDR2 sequences are SEHNR and FQNEAQ (reference sequence). With 4 bases clipped from V and 8 bases from J, the junction kept 5 bases outside the gene matches. The CDR3 here is CASSSDREHSPLHF. The CDR3 region has the DNA TGTGCCAGCAGCTCCGACAGGGAACATTCACCCCTCCACTTT.

The chain carries TRBV3-1 (or the pseudogene TRBV3-2) and TRBJ2-3; D uncertain. V shed 0 bases and J shed 2 bases, with 3 bases lying between them. This CDR3 has 13 amino acids. The germline V gene encodes CDR1 LGHDT and CDR2 YNNKEL (reference sequence). The CDR3 DNA reads TGTGCCAGCAGCCAAGATACCACAGATACGCAGTATTTT. It yields the protein CASSQDTTDTQYF.

The V gene is TRBV14, the J gene TRBJ1-1, with D possibly TRBD1 on 5 matching bases. This CDR3 is 14 amino acids long. V lost 4 bases to trimming and J lost 0 bases, with 9 bases between them. CDR1 SGHDN and CDR2 FVKESK come from the germline V gene. CDR3 amino acids: CASSLAGLNTEAFF. DNA of the CDR3: TGTGCCAGCAGCCTAGCGGGGCTGAACACTGAAGCTTTCTTT.

This chain links TRBV9 with TRBJ1-4, with 8 bases matching TRBD1. From germline, CDR1 is SGDLS and CDR2 YYNGEE. The V and J ends lost 3 bases and 8 bases, in that order; junction bases with no gene match: 12. The CDR3 is 16 amino acids. The DNA for the CDR3 is TGTGCCAGCAGCGGAACCACCAGGGGGCTAGGCGAAAAACTGTTTTTT. It specifies CASSGTTRGLGEKLFF.

The chain joins TRBV7-6 to TRBJ2-5; D is ambiguous. The CDR3 extends over 15 amino acids. Germline V gene sequence: CDR1 SGHVS, CDR2 FNYEAQ. With 1 base removed from V and 1 base from J, the gap between germline ends came to 10 bases. In DNA form, the CDR3 reads TGTGCCAGCAGCTTAGAGTTTCTAAGCCAAGAGACCCAGTACTTC. This encodes CASSLEFLSQETQYF.

The genes are TRBV2 and TRBJ2-1; 14 bases fit TRBD2. The CDR3 is made up of 20 amino acids. With V trimmed by 6 bases and J by 0 bases, 13 bases remained unmatched. Germline V CDR1 and CDR2: SNHLY, FYNNEI. The CDR3 DNA reads TGTGCCAGCAGCGGGCCTGGACTAGCGGGGGGACGCTTCTCCTACAATGAGCAGTTCTTC. Residues: CASSGPGLAGGRFSYNEQFF.

The CDR3 region is CASTGTGEYEQYF. CDR3 in DNA: TGTGCCAGCACCGGGACAGGGGAATACGAGCAGTACTTC. The chain couples TRBV6-6 to TRBJ2-7, with TRBD1 matching 10 bases. From germline, CDR1 is MNHNY and CDR2 SVGAGI (reference sequence). J gave up 4 bases and V 7 bases, and 4 bases lay outside the gene matches. The CDR3 spans 13 residues.

The chain has TRBV30 and TRBJ1-3; D is unclear. CDR3 size: 12 residues. V lost 8 bases, J lost 1 base, and 9 bases lay in between. CDR1 and CDR2 from the germline V gene are GTSNPN and SVGIG (reference sequence). CDR3 protein: CAGGHSGNTIYF. CDR3 DNA: TGTGCCGGTGGTCATTCTGGAAACACCATATATTTT.

The rearrangement joins TRBV9 to TRBJ1-3, with D possibly being TRBD1 (6 bases). Germline V lookup: CDR1 SGDLS, CDR2 YYNGEE. The CDR3 runs to 17 residues. Trimming cost V 2 bases and J 0 bases, with 15 bases left between them. The CDR3 sequence is CASSVTGRHLSGNTIYF. The CDR3 region has the DNA TGTGCCAGCAGCGTGACAGGTCGACACCTCTCTGGAAACACCATATATTTT.

The V gene is TRBV3-1 (or the pseudogene TRBV3-2), the J gene TRBJ1-5, with D unresolved. Looked up from germline, CDR1 is LGHDT and CDR2 is YNNKEL (reference sequence). V lost 0 bases, J lost 1 base, and 16 bases lay in between. This CDR3 comprises 18 residues. The CDR3 DNA is TGTGCCAGCAGCCAAGAACCCCTCGCCCGTCCCAGCAATCAGCCCCAGCATTTT. This gives the protein CASSQEPLARPSNQPQHF.

On this clone itself: The same CDR3 also results from other DNA sequences found in this sample. The chain uses TRBV28 and TRBJ1-5; D unclear. Trimming took off 3 bases at V and 7 bases at J, with 7 bases between the two ends. The CDR3 extends over 12 amino acids. Germline values: CDR1 MDHEN, CDR2 SYDVKM. CDR3 nucleotide sequence: TGTGCCAGCAGTTTGGCATACCAGCCCCAGCATTTT. It encodes CASSLAYQPQHF.

V gene TRBV4-2 combines with J gene TRBJ1-2; weak D call: TRBD1 (6 bases). This CDR3 has 16 amino acids. CDR1 is LGHNA and CDR2 is YNFKEQ in the germline V gene. V lost 2 bases and J 4 bases, leaving 17 bases between the germline ends. This CDR3 reads CASSQKLRGAGYGYTF. CDR3 DNA sequence: TGTGCCAGCAGCCAAAAACTGAGGGGGGCGGGCTATGGCTACACCTTC.

The V and J genes are TRBV7-9 and TRBJ2-3; the D is unclear. CDR3 length: 14 amino acids. CDR1 and CDR2 (germline): SEHNR, FQNEAQ (reference sequence). The V end was cut by 4 bases, the J end by 0 bases, with 8 bases between. CDR3 sequence reads: CASSSSDSTDTQYF. The CDR3 DNA is TGTGCCAGCAGCTCGTCAGACAGCACAGATACGCAGTATTTT.

The rearrangement joins TRBV3-1 (or the pseudogene TRBV3-2) to TRBJ1-3; weak D call: TRBD1 (6 bases). CDR1 and CDR2 from the germline V gene are LGHDT and YNNKEL (reference sequence). V lost 1 base, J lost 5 bases, and 24 bases lay in between. The CDR3 runs to 19 residues. CDR3 protein: CASSQGSRGGSRYRNTIYF. CDR3 sequence (DNA): TGTGCCAGCAGCCAAGGATCCAGGGGCGGCTCTCGGTATAGAAACACCATATATTTT.

The rearrangement uses TRBV7-9 and TRBJ1-5; D is unclear. The CDR3 consists of 14 residues. Trimming stripped 4 bases from V and 1 base from J, with 8 bases between. CDR1 and CDR2 (germline): SEHNR, FQNEAQ (reference sequence). The CDR3 region has the DNA TGTGCCAGCAGCTCAGGACGGAGCAATCAGCCCCAGCATTTT. Amino acid sequence: CASSSGRSNQPQHF.

The chain joins TRBV6-1 to TRBJ1-4; the D gene is possibly TRBD1 (6 bases). Germline values: CDR1 MNHNS, CDR2 SASEGT. The CDR3 extends over 17 amino acids. V lost 0 bases and J 1 base, leaving 12 bases between the germline ends. CDR3 nucleotides: TGTGCCAGCAGTGAAGCAGTATTAGGGGGAACTAATGAAAAACTGTTTTTT. As protein: CASSEAVLGGTNEKLFF.